The T cell receptor beta chain under discussion was sequenced for a study of human T cells and chemical hapten exposure. Overall study context: An approximately 2 cm by approximately 2 cm inner upper arm patch received 2% DPC for sensitization.

TCRdb passed the RACE reads through MiXCR, listing each CDR3 protein once. The repertoire has about 82,000 distinct CDR3 sequences, 13% of them found once; the top ten carry around 5.8%. Described time point: patch test 3, about 24 weeks after DPC sensitization. Treatment given: therapeutic diphenylcyclopropenone sensitization with weekly scalp DPC. Overall study findings and caveats: The study found that DPC sensitization did not change TCRs above 1 in 1000 frequency.

This clonotype has just a few counts. Its antigen is unknown. V was pared by 4 bases and J by 11 bases, with 19 bases between. The CDR3 has 14 amino acids. Looked up from germline, CDR1 is LGHDT and CDR2 is YNNKEL (reference sequence). The chain employs TRBV3-1 and TRBJ2-3; weak D call: TRBD2 (6 bases). Specimen: whole blood, collected in connection with sensitization to the hapten diphenylcyclopropenone (DPC). The clonotype comes from a woman between 50 and 59 years old with alopecia areata. Some clones in this sample may be carry-over from other donors' samples. The CDR3 DNA reads as TGTGCCAGCAGCCTTTTATATAGGGAGGAGGAGCAGTATTTT. Its translation: CASSLLYREEEQYF.